The T cell receptor beta chain under discussion was sequenced for a study of post-analysis software for immune sequencing data. The sample holds a few counts of this clonotype. What it binds is unknown. Whole-study findings and limits: Significantly decreased normalized Chao1 diversity was recorded for multiple sclerosis patients relative to controls.

Researchers reported that TCR beta cDNA libraries carried unique molecular identifiers. TCRdb re-derived calls from the PCR reads in MiXCR, one entry per CDR3 protein. The data show around 150,000 distinct CDR3 sequences, about 37% seen once. There are 18 residues in the CDR3. CDR1 and CDR2 (germline): MNHNS, SASEGT. With 6 bases removed from V and 1 base from J, the gap between germline ends came to 21 bases. The sequence derives from a girl under 18 with multiple sclerosis. The chain employs TRBV6-1 and TRBJ1-4, with D possibly being TRBD1 (5 bases). This material consisted of blood, taken after autologous hematopoietic stem cell transplantation. The DNA for the CDR3 is TGTGCCAGCAGCCGCACCGGGGCAATTCCCTTAACTAATGAAAAACTGTTTTTT. Amino acid sequence: CASSRTGAIPLTNEKLFF.